This T cell receptor beta chain was sequenced during a study of blood T cell repertoires in COVID-19. Recruitment covered 20 to 25 US areas and drew participants whose ages spanned roughly 18 to 95 years. In germline, CDR1 is MNHEY, CDR2 SVGAGI. The CDR3 covers 16 residues. J gave up 6 bases and V 0 bases, and 8 bases lay outside the gene matches. Profiled with immunoSEQ multiplex PCR; TCRdb holds only in-frame clones, not every one. The sample lists over 350,000 clones, around nine tenths seen once, with roughly 1.2% in the top ten. The TCR originated in a woman younger than 35 who had recovered from COVID-19. V and J are TRBV6-5 and TRBJ1-2; TRBD1 agrees at 9 bases. Material for sequencing was PBMCs or T cells enriched from blood (not recorded which). The CDR3 sequence is CASSYSRDRVGHGYTF. Here the CDR3 DNA reads TGTGCCAGCAGTTACTCTCGGGACAGGGTGGGCCATGGCTACACCTTC.